Below are 7 T cell receptor beta chains sequenced from a single sample in a study of blood T cell repertoires in COVID-19. The protocol was immunoSEQ multiplex PCR, while the TCRdb copy is restricted to in-frame clones and leaves out a portion. The table has over 130,000 clones, 65% to 90% seen once. The source material was peripheral blood. These receptors were collected from a man in his 70s with acute or convalescent COVID-19.

V gene TRBV7-2 combines with J gene TRBJ2-1; the D gene is possibly TRBD1 (6 bases). Germline loops: CDR1 SGHTA, CDR2 FQGNSA. There are 17 residues in the CDR3. Between the trimmed V and J ends, which lost 5 bases and 0 bases, there was a span of 17 bases. CDR3 in amino acids: CASSPRWGLSSYNEQFF. CDR3 sequence (DNA): TGTGCCAGCAGCCCCCGGTGGGGGCTTAGCTCCTACAATGAGCAGTTCTTC.

This chain joins TRBV7-2 and TRBJ2-2; TRBD1 matches at 8 bases. Germline lookup yields CDR1 SGHTA and CDR2 FQGNSA. CDR3 length equals 16 residues. The junction had 11 bases not matched to a gene; V was cut back by 5 bases and J by 6 bases. CDR3 in DNA: TGTGCCAGCAGCAGTCCTGACAGGGGCGCGGCCGGGGAGCTGTTTTTT. This gives the protein CASSSPDRGAAGELFF.

This clone occurred a few times. This rearrangement joins TRBV9 to TRBJ2-2; TRBD1 matches at 7 bases. CDR1 SGDLS and CDR2 YYNGEE come from the germline V gene. The V and J ends lost 6 bases and 1 base, in that order; junction bases with no gene match: 18. This CDR3 is 19 amino acids long. The CDR3 DNA is TGTGCCAGCACCCCTAAAGGGGGCCTAGGACTCCAGAACACCGGGGAGCTGTTTTTT. It translates to CASTPKGGLGLQNTGELFF.

This clone occurred many times. J is TRBJ1-2 and V is TRBV9, with D maybe TRBD1 (5 bases). V lost 4 bases and J 6 bases, leaving 10 bases between the germline ends. Germline CDR1 and CDR2: SGDLS and YYNGEE. The CDR3 covers 12 residues. The CDR3 region is CASSSRRDGYTF. The CDR3 DNA sequence: TGTGCCAGCAGCTCCCGCAGGGATGGCTACACCTTC.

The rearrangement links TRBV4-3 to TRBJ2-7; tentative D call: TRBD1 (6 bases). The V end lost 1 base, the J end lost 1 base, and 8 bases lay between the germline ends. Germline CDR1 is LGHNA and CDR2 is YSLEER. CDR3 length: 14 residues. The CDR3 spells CASSQGTVSYEQYF. The CDR3 DNA is TGCGCCAGCAGCCAAGGGACAGTGTCCTACGAGCAGTACTTC.

The rearrangement links TRBV27 to TRBJ1-6, with 12 bases aligning to TRBD1. The CDR3 covers 18 residues. CDR1 is MNHEY and CDR2 is SMNVEV in the germline V gene (reference sequence). V gave up 5 bases and J gave up 9 bases; unmatched junction bases: 14. The chain's CDR3 is CASSPGLPGQGAVSPLHF. In DNA form, the CDR3 reads TGTGCCAGCAGTCCGGGACTCCCGGGACAGGGGGCTGTTTCACCCCTCCACTTT.

Only one count was recorded for this clone. In DNA form, the CDR3 reads TGTGCCAGCAGCCGACAGGAGGTTCTTGAAAAACTGTTTTTT. Protein: CASSRQEVLEKLFF. This chain connects TRBV7-9 to TRBJ1-4, with a possible D match to TRBD1 (6 bases). Trimming removed 5 bases at V and 7 bases at J, with 14 bases between. This CDR3 comprises 14 residues. The germline CDR1 and CDR2 sequences are SEHNR and FQNEAQ (reference sequence).